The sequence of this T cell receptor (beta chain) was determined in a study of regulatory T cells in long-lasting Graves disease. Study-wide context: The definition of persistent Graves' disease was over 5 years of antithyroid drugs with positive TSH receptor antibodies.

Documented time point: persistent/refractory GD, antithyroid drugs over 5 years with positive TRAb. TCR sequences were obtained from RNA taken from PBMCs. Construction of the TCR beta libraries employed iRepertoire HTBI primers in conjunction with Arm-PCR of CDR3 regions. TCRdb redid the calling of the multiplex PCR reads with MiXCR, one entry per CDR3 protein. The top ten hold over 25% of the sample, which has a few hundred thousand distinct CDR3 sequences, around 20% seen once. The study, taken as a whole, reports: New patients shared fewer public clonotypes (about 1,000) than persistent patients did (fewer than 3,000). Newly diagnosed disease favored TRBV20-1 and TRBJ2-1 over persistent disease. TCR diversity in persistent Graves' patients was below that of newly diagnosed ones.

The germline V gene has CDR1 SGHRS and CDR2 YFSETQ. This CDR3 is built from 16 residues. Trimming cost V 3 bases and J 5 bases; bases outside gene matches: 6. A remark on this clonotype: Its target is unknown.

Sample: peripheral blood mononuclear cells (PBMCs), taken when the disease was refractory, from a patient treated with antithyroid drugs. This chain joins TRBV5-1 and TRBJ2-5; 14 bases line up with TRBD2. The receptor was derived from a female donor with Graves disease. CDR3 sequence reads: CASSSGLAGVGETQYF. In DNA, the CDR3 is TGCGCCAGCAGCTCGGGACTAGCGGGAGTCGGGGAGACCCAGTACTTC.